The clone carrying this T cell receptor beta chain appeared a single time. Generated by immunoSEQ multiplex PCR, the TCRdb table keeps only in-frame clones and is missing some. The sample consists of 150,000 to 200,000 clones, approximately 94% of them appearing once. The record originates from a study of control samples from healthy donors and cancer patients. Per germline, CDR1 SQVTM and CDR2 ANQGSEA. V lost 4 bases, J lost 3 bases, and 6 bases lay in between. The CDR3 has 11 residues. V gene TRBV29-1 combines with J gene TRBJ1-1; D possibly corresponds to TRBD1 (5 bases). The sample taken for sequencing was blood. This sequence originates from a woman in her late teens or twenties in good health. The CDR3 here is CSVGRDTEAFF. In DNA form, the CDR3 reads TGCAGCGTTGGCAGGGACACTGAAGCTTTCTTT.